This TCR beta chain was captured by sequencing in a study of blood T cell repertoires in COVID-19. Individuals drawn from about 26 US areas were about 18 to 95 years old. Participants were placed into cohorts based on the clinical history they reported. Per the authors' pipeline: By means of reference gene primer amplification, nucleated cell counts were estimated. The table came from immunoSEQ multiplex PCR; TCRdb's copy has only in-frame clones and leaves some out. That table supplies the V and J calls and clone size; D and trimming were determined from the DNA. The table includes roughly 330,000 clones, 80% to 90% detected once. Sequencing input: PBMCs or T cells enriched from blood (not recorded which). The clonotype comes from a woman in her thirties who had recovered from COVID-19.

The CDR3 spells CASSLGTSEAFF. In DNA form, the CDR3 reads TGTGCCAGCAGCCTAGGGACATCCGAAGCTTTCTTT. The chain links TRBV28 to TRBJ1-1; a possible D gene is TRBD1 (6 bases). Trimming took 6 bases from V and 8 from J, leaving 13 bases between them. This CDR3 has 12 residues. In germline, CDR1 is MDHEN, CDR2 SYDVKM.